The entry that follows covers one T cell receptor (beta chain) sequence. Its antigen is as yet unknown. This CDR3 is 11 amino acids long. The source of the sample is a study of T-cell memory formation after mild COVID-19. Notes on the study in general: Clones from the second wave (peaking day 37) had unconfirmed SARS-CoV-2 specificity.

TCRdb re-called the 5' RACE reads with MiXCR, one entry per CDR3 protein. The sample consists of 450,000 or so distinct CDR3 sequences, roughly 25% of them appearing once. This TCR was sampled from an adult woman who had mild COVID-19 (a few samples of this study predate the infection). Cell type and time point are not known. The J gene is TRBJ1-5, the V gene TRBV21-1; the table's D gene call, TRBD1, was not cross checked with the DNA. TRBV21-1 is recorded as a pseudogene. Sequenced material: PBMCs or a T cell subset sorted from them (not recorded which). CDR3 amino acids: CASSKRGHRLF. The CDR3 region has the DNA TGTGCCAGCAGCAAAAGGGGACATCGCCTTTTT.